These T cell receptor beta chains were read from a single sample in a study of identical twins. TCRdb redid the calling of the 5' RACE reads with MiXCR, one entry per CDR3 protein. The sample lists 400,000 to 650,000 distinct CDR3 sequences, less than 25% occurring once. This sample was also put to use in a study of T cells expressing NK-cell markers.

Source material: CD4+ T cells sorted from blood. The source is a woman younger than 35 in good health. Both conserved end residues are part of each CDR3. Fields, in order: D gene, clone size, V gene, J gene, CDR3 protein, CDR3 DNA. The D gene is left open where the match is weak. Size tells how often a clone was seen (once, few, many) or the class of an expanded clone, and some rows leave it out.

D gene: NA
clone size: NA
V gene: TRBV20-1
J gene: TRBJ2-5
CDR3 protein: CSARNPRVGGETQYF
CDR3 DNA: TGCAGTGCCCGAAACCCCAGGGTCGGTGGCGAGACCCAGTACTTC

D gene: NA
clone size: few
V gene: TRBV10-3
J gene: TRBJ2-3
CDR3 protein: CAIAWGDPGTQYF
CDR3 DNA: TGTGCCATCGCTTGGGGTGACCCAGGTACGCAGTATTTT

D gene: TRBD1
clone size: many
V gene: TRBV7-2
J gene: TRBJ2-5
CDR3 protein: CASSWDREETQYF
CDR3 DNA: TGTGCCAGCAGCTGGGACAGGGAAGAGACCCAGTACTTC

D gene: TRBD2
clone size: few
V gene: TRBV10-3
J gene: TRBJ2-5
CDR3 protein: CAIIWTTSGAQYF
CDR3 DNA: TGTGCCATCATCTGGACGACTAGCGGGGCCCAGTACTTC

D gene: NA
clone size: NA
V gene: TRBV20-1
J gene: TRBJ2-5
CDR3 protein: CSGRARGETQYF
CDR3 DNA: TGCAGTGGAAGGGCCAGGGGAGAGACCCAGTACTTC

D gene: NA
clone size: few
V gene: TRBV12-3/TRBV12-4
J gene: TRBJ2-7
CDR3 protein: CASSLTWRTYEQYF
CDR3 DNA: TGTGCCAGCAGTTTAACCTGGCGGACCTACGAGCAGTACTTC

D gene: TRBD1
clone size: many
V gene: TRBV12-3/TRBV12-4
J gene: TRBJ1-2
CDR3 protein: CASSFRRQGTYGYTF
CDR3 DNA: TGTGCCAGCAGTTTTCGTCGACAGGGAACCTATGGCTACACCTTC

D gene: TRBD2
clone size: NA
V gene: TRBV10-1
J gene: TRBJ2-7
CDR3 protein: CASARGVDYEQYF
CDR3 DNA: TGCGCCAGTGCACGGGGGGTCGATTACGAGCAGTACTTC

D gene: NA
clone size: few
V gene: TRBV5-1
J gene: TRBJ2-1
CDR3 protein: CASSLDSTKLNEQFF
CDR3 DNA: TGCGCCAGCAGCTTGGATTCAACCAAACTCAATGAGCAGTTCTTC

D gene: TRBD2
clone size: few
V gene: TRBV2
J gene: TRBJ2-3
CDR3 protein: CASSELAGVRADTQYF
CDR3 DNA: TGTGCCAGCAGTGAATTAGCGGGAGTTAGGGCAGATACGCAGTATTTT

D gene: NA
clone size: few
V gene: TRBV28
J gene: TRBJ1-2
CDR3 protein: CASSLTGVTSNYGYTF
CDR3 DNA: TGTGCCAGCAGTTTAACGGGCGTGACCTCTAACTATGGCTACACCTTC

D gene: TRBD1
clone size: NA
V gene: TRBV7-8
J gene: TRBJ2-7
CDR3 protein: CASSPNPDRGVEQYF
CDR3 DNA: TGTGCCAGCAGCCCCAACCCGGACAGGGGGGTTGAGCAGTACTTC

D gene: TRBD2
clone size: NA
V gene: TRBV6-2/TRBV6-3
J gene: TRBJ2-1
CDR3 protein: CASRHPVAGVSNEQFF
CDR3 DNA: TGTGCCAGCCGCCATCCGGTAGCGGGAGTTTCCAATGAGCAGTTCTTC

D gene: TRBD1
clone size: NA
V gene: TRBV6-5
J gene: TRBJ1-6
CDR3 protein: CASSYSKMTGNSPLHF
CDR3 DNA: TGTGCCAGCAGTTACTCGAAAATGACAGGGAATTCACCCCTCCACTTT

D gene: TRBD1
clone size: few
V gene: TRBV10-3
J gene: TRBJ2-1
CDR3 protein: CATGQANEQFF
CDR3 DNA: TGTGCCACGGGACAGGCCAATGAGCAGTTCTTC

D gene: NA
clone size: NA
V gene: TRBV7-2
J gene: TRBJ2-1
CDR3 protein: CASSFGTGVEQFF
CDR3 DNA: TGTGCCAGCAGCTTTGGCACGGGAGTTGAGCAGTTCTTC

D gene: TRBD1
clone size: few
V gene: TRBV9
J gene: TRBJ1-2
CDR3 protein: CASSPRQGIYGYTF
CDR3 DNA: TGTGCCAGCAGCCCCCGACAGGGTATCTATGGCTACACCTTC

D gene: TRBD2
clone size: NA
V gene: TRBV5-1
J gene: TRBJ2-5
CDR3 protein: CASSRSGGAEETQYF
CDR3 DNA: TGCGCCAGCAGTCGGTCCGGGGGGGCCGAGGAGACCCAGTACTTC

D gene: TRBD2
clone size: many
V gene: TRBV29-1
J gene: TRBJ2-7
CDR3 protein: CSVWTSGSYEQYF
CDR3 DNA: TGCAGCGTCTGGACTAGCGGGAGTTACGAGCAGTACTTC

D gene: TRBD1
clone size: NA
V gene: TRBV9
J gene: TRBJ1-2
CDR3 protein: CASSAGGTGVDYGYTF
CDR3 DNA: TGTGCCAGCAGCGCGGGCGGGACAGGGGTCGACTATGGCTACACCTTC

D gene: NA
clone size: NA
V gene: TRBV9
J gene: TRBJ2-1
CDR3 protein: CASSVAGASYNEQFF
CDR3 DNA: TGTGCCAGCAGCGTAGCCGGGGCCTCCTACAATGAGCAGTTCTTC

D gene: TRBD2
clone size: many
V gene: TRBV7-8
J gene: TRBJ2-7
CDR3 protein: CASTRLAGYEQYF
CDR3 DNA: TGTGCCAGCACCAGACTAGCTGGCTACGAGCAGTACTTC

D gene: TRBD1
clone size: few
V gene: TRBV6-5
J gene: TRBJ1-2
CDR3 protein: CASSYPGQGGYTF
CDR3 DNA: TGTGCCAGCAGTTACCCCGGACAGGGCGGCTACACCTTC

D gene: NA
clone size: few
V gene: TRBV20-1
J gene: TRBJ2-1
CDR3 protein: CSATPSTGGGDHEQFF
CDR3 DNA: TGCAGTGCTACCCCCTCGACTGGGGGAGGTGATCATGAGCAGTTCTTC

D gene: NA
clone size: NA
V gene: TRBV6-5
J gene: TRBJ1-1
CDR3 protein: CASSYMNTEAFF
CDR3 DNA: TGTGCCAGCTCCTACATGAACACTGAAGCTTTCTTT

D gene: NA
clone size: NA
V gene: TRBV12-3/TRBV12-4
J gene: TRBJ1-1
CDR3 protein: CASSWGGDRGKAFF
CDR3 DNA: TGTGCCAGCAGTTGGGGGGGCGATAGGGGAAAAGCTTTCTTT

D gene: NA
clone size: NA
V gene: TRBV10-1
J gene: TRBJ1-3
CDR3 protein: CASSESTLPNSGNTIYF
CDR3 DNA: TGCGCCAGCAGTGAGTCGACTCTGCCCAACTCTGGAAACACCATATATTTT

D gene: NA
clone size: few
V gene: TRBV12-3/TRBV12-4
J gene: TRBJ2-5
CDR3 protein: CASSLAKGSGETQYF
CDR3 DNA: TGTGCCAGCAGTTTAGCGAAAGGGAGTGGCGAGACCCAGTACTTC

D gene: NA
clone size: few
V gene: TRBV20-1
J gene: TRBJ1-1
CDR3 protein: CSASRDSNTEAFF
CDR3 DNA: TGCAGTGCCTCCAGAGATTCGAACACTGAAGCTTTCTTT

D gene: TRBD1
clone size: NA
V gene: TRBV20-1
J gene: TRBJ2-7
CDR3 protein: CSAPDREEGEQYF
CDR3 DNA: TGCAGTGCTCCGGACAGGGAGGAGGGCGAGCAGTACTTC

D gene: NA
clone size: many
V gene: TRBV5-1
J gene: TRBJ1-1
CDR3 protein: CASSRYPQALQDTEAFF
CDR3 DNA: TGCGCCAGCAGCCGATATCCGCAGGCCCTGCAGGACACTGAAGCTTTCTTT

D gene: TRBD2
clone size: NA
V gene: TRBV15
J gene: TRBJ2-7
CDR3 protein: CATSRDLGGVQGEQYF
CDR3 DNA: TGTGCCACCAGCAGAGATCTCGGGGGGGTCCAAGGCGAGCAGTACTTC

D gene: NA
clone size: NA
V gene: TRBV6-1
J gene: TRBJ2-5
CDR3 protein: CASSPPRDMIQETQYF
CDR3 DNA: TGTGCCAGCAGTCCCCCTCGGGACATGATACAAGAGACCCAGTACTTC

D gene: NA
clone size: few
V gene: TRBV20-1
J gene: TRBJ1-1
CDR3 protein: CSAGGGHVAEAFF
CDR3 DNA: TGCAGTGCGGGGGGCGGTCACGTAGCTGAAGCTTTCTTT

D gene: NA
clone size: NA
V gene: TRBV5-1
J gene: TRBJ2-7
CDR3 protein: CASSSGPGHVYEQYF
CDR3 DNA: TGCGCCAGCAGCTCGGGCCCGGGACACGTATACGAGCAGTACTTC

D gene: TRBD1
clone size: few
V gene: TRBV5-4
J gene: TRBJ2-1
CDR3 protein: CASSLQGVYEQFF
CDR3 DNA: TGTGCCAGCAGCCTACAGGGGGTATATGAGCAGTTCTTC

D gene: NA
clone size: NA
V gene: TRBV18
J gene: TRBJ1-1
CDR3 protein: CASSVSAVNTEAFF
CDR3 DNA: TGTGCCAGCTCAGTGAGTGCGGTGAACACTGAAGCTTTCTTT